A selection of T cell receptor beta chains follows, all from one sample in a study of OX40 agonist ivuxolimab in advanced cancers. Some clones are missing from TCRdb's copy, which holds only in-frame ones; the method was immunoSEQ multiplex PCR. The sample includes some 98,000 clones, around 86% of them seen just once. The source was CD4+ or CD8+ T cells sorted from blood, collected in a trial of the OX40 agonist ivuxolimab. The receptors were gathered from an adult with an advanced solid tumor such as melanoma, head and neck, liver or kidney cancer. Each CDR3 is given with its conserved first and last residue.

NA,TRBV27,CASGDRYSYEQYF
TRBJ1-1,TRBV19,CASSIYVAVNTEAFF
TRBJ2-1,TRBV14,CASSQDEWTEQFF
TRBJ1-5,TRBV5-6,CASSLWLGGSSNQPQHF
TRBJ2-7,TRBV11-3,CASSLGVGENYEQYF
TRBJ2-7,TRBV6-1,CASSERNAYEQYF
TRBJ1-2,TRBV7-8,CASSLTVAVTGGYGYTF
TRBJ2-1,TRBV2,CASSEIGAGPYNEQFF
TRBJ1-6,TRBV19,CASNPTPGQRNSPLHF
TRBJ2-7,TRBV25-1,CASSEAGSYEQYF
TRBJ1-1,TRBV13,CASSFFPGTKTMNTEAFF
TRBJ1-2,TRBV19,CASSIVLGQGGYTF
TRBJ1-4,TRBV5-4,CASSSQAGKRATNEKLFF
TRBJ2-7,TRBV5-4,CASKGTGRNEQYF
TRBJ1-1,TRBV12-1,CASSFGCPLRSLNTEAFF
TRBJ2-3,TRBV18,CASTTQSTDTQYF
TRBJ2-7,TRBV28,CASSLQGPSYEQYF
TRBJ1-1,TRBV7-9,CASSLVTGIPRNTEAFF
TRBJ2-7,TRBV6-6,CASSPTGGEREQYF
TRBJ1-5,TRBV27,CASSTYWGYQPQHF
TRBJ1-5,TRBV7-8,CASSPGRGSNQPQHF
TRBJ1-5,TRBV19,CASSMPNGGSNQPQHF
TRBJ1-6,TRBV18,CASSLADRGHSPLHF
TRBJ1-1,TRBV5-6,CASKLWTGKNTEAFF
TRBJ2-3,TRBV9,CASSVDQGAYTQYF
TRBJ1-3,TRBV18,CASSPEGAGDTIYF
TRBJ2-5,TRBV27,CASSHGSGGETQYF
TRBJ2-3,TRBV15,CATSPARHSLSDTQYF
TRBJ1-5,TRBV4-3,CASSPGPVGQPQHF
TRBJ1-3,TRBV6-1,CASKSAGGDGNTIYF
TRBJ1-1,TRBV5-1,CASSLGEGRAFF
TRBJ2-7,TRBV27,CASSLRKPLSYEQYF
TRBJ2-2,TRBV19,CASSPGQGSLRELFF
TRBJ2-1,TRBV7-6,CASRPIAGGPNNEQFF
TRBJ2-7,TRBV7-8,CASTNRAGPRSYEQYF
TRBJ2-2,TRBV7-3,CASSLRGEGTGELFF
TRBJ1-5,TRBV7-2,CASAWAGTQPQHF
TRBJ1-2,TRBV7-8,CASSFKGGSYGYTF
TRBJ2-3,TRBV28,CASRAADAQYF
TRBJ1-2,TRBV18,CASSLVTGGDNYGYTF
TRBJ2-7,TRBV10-2,CASSVHSYEQYF
TRBJ1-1,TRBV5-1,CASSLAVEVNEAFF
TRBJ2-2,TRBV28,CASSTGAVHPGELFF
TRBJ2-7,TRBV18,CASSLKGYEQYF
TRBJ2-3,TRBV18,CASSRGPGDTQYF
TRBJ2-3,TRBV7-6,CASSLSRTNTDTQYF
TRBJ1-3,TRBV11-2,CASSLDGGPGNTIYF